This TCR beta chain is drawn from a study of blood T cell repertoires in COVID-19 (dated by TCRdb to the early 2020s). Background on the whole study: Collaborator samples came from the United States, Italy and Spain and covered acute and convalescent phases of COVID-19. The prospective study material was composed of cDNA or gDNA derived from T cells, B-cell-depleted T cells, or PBMCs. Deeply sampled blood TCRbeta repertoires from subjects exposed to, actively infected with, or recovered from COVID-19 were included in the dataset. The repertoires were released in a freely available public database meant as a resource for research on the immune response to SARS-CoV-2. Samples came from the ongoing ImmuneRACE study (first 160 participants) plus 1,254 subjects from 6 global collaborators. The sample metadata nearly always contained a de-identified subject ID, COVID-19 status, age in years and sex. Where available, HLA class I and class II types were taken from metadata supplied by the sample provider and were not determined by assay-based typing.

Results and caveats for the whole study, not just this receptor: The amount of clinical and demographic metadata varied by source and participant and was provided uncurated.

In regard to this clone: The clone's antigen remains unknown. Per-base qualities were not stored, and no clone one base away is much larger.

The immunoSEQ Assay, a bias-controlled multiplex PCR, was used to amplify TCRbeta CDR3 regions from genomic DNA. The original pipeline was this. Within the assay, amplification of reference gene primers was used to estimate how many nucleated cells each sample contained. Sequence reads were collapsed and filtered to measure the absolute abundance of every unique TCRbeta CDR3 rearrangement. For each sample, productive Simpson clonality was calculated by taking the square root of Simpson's diversity index across productive rearrangements. TCRdb carries this immuneACCESS record with in-frame sequences only. Its versions omit some clonotypes, under half of them owing to an unresolved V gene in the studies checked, with the rest unexplained. V and J calls and clone size follow that table, whereas D and trimming were derived from the DNA. The sample includes about 220,000 clones, with around 89% observed a single time. The ten most abundant clones make up around 2.6% of the sample.

Enrolling through a virtual design, the prospective study's participants ranged in age from about 18 to 100 years and lived across roughly 23 United States geographic areas. To assign participants to cohorts, the prospective study relied on clinical history that participants themselves reported in a screening survey and a study questionnaire. Recovered participants in ImmuneRACE Cohort 3 were defined by two consecutive negative NP/OP PCR tests, clearance by a healthcare professional, or resolution of symptoms. Each participant in the prospective study had whole blood, serum and a nasopharyngeal or oropharyngeal swab collected by mobile phlebotomists. Additional blood draws and questionnaires over an approximately 2-month period could optionally be provided by prospective study participants. Prospective study blood samples were shipped either frozen or at room temperature before DNA extraction.

Taken from the germline V gene, the CDR1 and CDR2 loops are SGHVS and FQNEAQ. The CDR3, from cysteine to phenylalanine, totals 17 residues. CDR3 DNA is the only sequence kept; it has 51 bases, read in frame from the first base. Trimming at the junction amounts to 6 bases on V and 0 bases on J, and the germline ends lie 18 bases apart. Sequencing input: PBMCs or T cells enriched from blood (not recorded which). The receptor chain draws on TRBV7-8 and TRBJ1-3; the D gene remains uncertain. The clonotype was recovered from a woman aged 25 to 39 who had recovered from COVID-19. The base sequence is TGTGCCAGCAGTCCAACGGTGGGCAGTCTCTCTGGAAACACCATATATTTT. Translated, this is CASSPTVGSLSGNTIYF.